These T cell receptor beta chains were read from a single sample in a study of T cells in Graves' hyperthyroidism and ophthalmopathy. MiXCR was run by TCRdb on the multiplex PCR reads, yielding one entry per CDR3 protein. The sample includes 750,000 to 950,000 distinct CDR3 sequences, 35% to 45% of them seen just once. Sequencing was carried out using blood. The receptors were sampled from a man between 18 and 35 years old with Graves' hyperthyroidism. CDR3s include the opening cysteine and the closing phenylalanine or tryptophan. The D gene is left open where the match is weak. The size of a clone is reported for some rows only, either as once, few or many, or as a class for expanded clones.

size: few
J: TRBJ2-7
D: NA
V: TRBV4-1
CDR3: CASSRNGNEQYF
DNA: TGCGCCAGCAGCCGGAACGGGAACGAGCAGTACTTC

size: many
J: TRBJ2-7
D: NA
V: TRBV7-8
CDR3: CASSLVEYEQYF
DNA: TGTGCCAGCAGCTTAGTAGAGTACGAGCAGTACTTC

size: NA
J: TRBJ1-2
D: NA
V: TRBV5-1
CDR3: CASSLEGASRHGYTF
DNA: TGCGCCAGCAGCTTGGAAGGGGCTTCACGTCATGGCTACACCTTC

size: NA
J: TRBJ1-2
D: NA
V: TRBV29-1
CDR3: CSVEAGSGNTF
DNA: TGCAGCGTTGAGGCCGGCTCTGGAAACACCTTC

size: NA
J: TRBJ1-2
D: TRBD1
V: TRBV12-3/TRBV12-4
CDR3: CASSGDRGKGYTF
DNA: TGTGCCAGCAGCGGGGACAGGGGGAAAGGCTACACCTTC

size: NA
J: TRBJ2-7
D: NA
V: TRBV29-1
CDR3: CSPLTSRYEQYF
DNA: TGCAGCCCCCTGACAAGTCGGTACGAGCAGTACTTC

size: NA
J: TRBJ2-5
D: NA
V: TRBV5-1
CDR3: CASSLAIGTHQETQYF
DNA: TGCGCCAGCAGCTTGGCCATCGGGACACACCAAGAGACCCAGTACTTC

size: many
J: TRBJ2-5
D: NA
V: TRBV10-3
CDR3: CAISDSMEETQYF
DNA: TGTGCCATCAGTGATTCAATGGAAGAGACCCAGTACTTC

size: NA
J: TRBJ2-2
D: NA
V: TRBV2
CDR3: CASSYSHPTGELFF
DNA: TGTGCCAGCAGTTACTCCCACCCCACCGGGGAGCTGTTTTTT

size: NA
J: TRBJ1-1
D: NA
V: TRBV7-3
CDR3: CASSLTGQRNTEAFF
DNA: TGTGCCAGCAGCTTAACAGGGCAGAGGAACACTGAAGCTTTCTTT

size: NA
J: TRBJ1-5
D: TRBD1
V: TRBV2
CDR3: CASSAAGGGRQPQHF
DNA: TGTGCCAGCAGTGCGGCAGGGGGCGGGCGGCAGCCCCAGCATTTT

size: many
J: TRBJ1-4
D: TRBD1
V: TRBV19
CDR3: CASSLGQTPTNEKLFF
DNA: TGTGCCAGTAGTTTGGGACAGACCCCAACTAATGAAAAACTGTTTTTT

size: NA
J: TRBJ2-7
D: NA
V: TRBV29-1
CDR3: CSATGPYEQYF
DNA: TGCAGCGCTACGGGCCCCTACGAGCAGTACTTC

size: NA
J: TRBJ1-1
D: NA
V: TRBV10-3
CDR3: CATFHPTVEAFF
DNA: TGTGCCACCTTTCATCCTACAGTTGAAGCTTTCTTT

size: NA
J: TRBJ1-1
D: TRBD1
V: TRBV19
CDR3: CASSVHRDRDGTEAFF
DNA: TGTGCCAGTAGTGTCCACCGGGACAGGGACGGCACTGAAGCTTTCTTT

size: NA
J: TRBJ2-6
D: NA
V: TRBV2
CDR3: CASSESGTTSGANVLTF
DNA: TGTGCCAGCAGTGAAAGCGGGACAACCTCTGGGGCCAACGTCCTGACTTTC

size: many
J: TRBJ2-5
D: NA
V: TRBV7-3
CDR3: CASRSSSGDETQYF
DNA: TGTGCCAGCAGGTCCTCCTCAGGGGATGAGACCCAGTACTTC

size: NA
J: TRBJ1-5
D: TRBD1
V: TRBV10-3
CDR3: CASGTGGDQPQHF
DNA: TGTGCAAGCGGGACAGGGGGAGATCAGCCCCAGCATTTT

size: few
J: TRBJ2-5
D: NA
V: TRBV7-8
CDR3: CASSLPSREQGAQETQYF
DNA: TGTGCCAGCAGCCTCCCGTCCCGCGAGCAGGGAGCTCAAGAGACCCAGTACTTC

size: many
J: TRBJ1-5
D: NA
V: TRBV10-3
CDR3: CAISAEVNQPQHF
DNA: TGTGCCATCAGCGCGGAAGTAAATCAGCCCCAGCATTTT

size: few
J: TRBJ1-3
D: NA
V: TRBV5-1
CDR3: CASSLAGPDSGNTIYF
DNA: TGCGCCAGCAGCTTGGCGGGACCGGACTCTGGAAACACCATATATTTT

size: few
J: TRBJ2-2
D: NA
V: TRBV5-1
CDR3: CASRSGQGTGELFF
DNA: TGCGCCAGCAGGTCGGGGCAGGGCACCGGGGAGCTGTTTTTT

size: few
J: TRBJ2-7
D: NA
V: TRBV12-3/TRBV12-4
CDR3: CASSLRAGLAYEQYF
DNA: TGTGCCAGCAGTTTGAGGGCTGGGTTGGCCTACGAGCAGTACTTC

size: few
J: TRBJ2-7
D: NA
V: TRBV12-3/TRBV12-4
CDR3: CASSLSAPGYEQYF
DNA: TGTGCCAGCAGTTTATCGGCCCCAGGGTACGAGCAGTACTTC

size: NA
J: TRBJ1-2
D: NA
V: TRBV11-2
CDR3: CASSSRPTTNYGYAF
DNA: TGTGCCAGCAGCTCCAGACCCACAACTAACTATGGCTACGCCTTC

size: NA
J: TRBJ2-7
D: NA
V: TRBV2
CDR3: CASRGSLYEQYF
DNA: TGTGCCAGCAGGGGCTCCCTCTACGAGCAGTACTTC

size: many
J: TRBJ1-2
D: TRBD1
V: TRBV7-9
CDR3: CASSFEDRGFHGYTF
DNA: TGTGCCAGCAGCTTCGAGGACAGGGGCTTTCATGGCTACACCTTC

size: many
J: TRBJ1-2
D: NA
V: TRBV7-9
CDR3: CASSPGTYYGYTF
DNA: TGTGCCAGCAGCCCCGGGACCTACTATGGCTACACCTTC

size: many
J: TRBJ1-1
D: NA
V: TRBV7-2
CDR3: CASSKTGIRTEAFF
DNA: TGTGCCAGCAGCAAGACAGGTATTCGCACTGAAGCTTTCTTT

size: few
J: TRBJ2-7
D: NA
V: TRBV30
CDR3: CAWSPTSYEQYF
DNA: TGTGCCTGGAGTCCAACTTCCTACGAGCAGTACTTC

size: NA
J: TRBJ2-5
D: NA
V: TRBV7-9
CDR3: CASSLSTGREETQYF
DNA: TGTGCCAGCAGCTTGTCAACAGGGAGAGAAGAGACCCAGTACTTC

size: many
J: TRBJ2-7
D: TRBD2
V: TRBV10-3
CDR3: CAISDVIAGGPGDEQYF
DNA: TGTGCCATCAGTGATGTGATAGCGGGAGGGCCTGGGGACGAGCAGTACTTC

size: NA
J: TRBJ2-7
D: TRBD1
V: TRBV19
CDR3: CASSPQGQGGSYEQYF
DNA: TGTGCCAGTAGTCCCCAGGGACAGGGGGGGAGCTACGAGCAGTACTTC

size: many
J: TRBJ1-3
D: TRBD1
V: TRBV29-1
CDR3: CSATDRGRDTIYF
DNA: TGCAGCGCTACCGACAGGGGAAGGGACACCATATATTTT

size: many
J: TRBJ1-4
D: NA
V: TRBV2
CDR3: CASRRDSEEKLFF
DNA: TGTGCCAGCAGGAGGGACTCGGAAGAAAAACTGTTTTTT

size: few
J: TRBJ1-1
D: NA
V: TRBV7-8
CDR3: CASSLHNTEAFF
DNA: TGTGCCAGCAGCTTGCATAACACTGAAGCTTTCTTT

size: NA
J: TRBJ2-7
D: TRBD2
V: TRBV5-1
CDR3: CASSLEPREVAYEQYF
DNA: TGCGCCAGCAGCTTGGAGCCACGGGAGGTGGCCTACGAGCAGTACTTC

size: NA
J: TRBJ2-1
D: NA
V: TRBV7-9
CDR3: CASSLSEGSYNEQFF
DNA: TGTGCCAGCAGCCTGAGCGAGGGGTCCTACAATGAGCAGTTCTTC

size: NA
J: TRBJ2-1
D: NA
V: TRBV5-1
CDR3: CASSLAYNEQFF
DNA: TGCGCCAGCAGCTTGGCCTACAATGAGCAGTTCTTC

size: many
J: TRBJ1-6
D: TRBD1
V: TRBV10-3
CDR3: CANRDSTYNSPLHF
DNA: TGTGCCAACCGGGACAGCACTTATAATTCACCCCTCCACTTT

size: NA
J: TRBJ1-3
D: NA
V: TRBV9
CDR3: CASSVVGSGNTIYF
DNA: TGTGCCAGCAGCGTGGTAGGAAGCGGAAACACCATATATTTT

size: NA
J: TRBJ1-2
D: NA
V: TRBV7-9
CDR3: CASSATPPQPTDYGYTF
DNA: TGTGCCAGCAGCGCAACCCCTCCACAACCCACAGACTATGGCTACACCTTC

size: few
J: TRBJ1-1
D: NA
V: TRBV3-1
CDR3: CASSQAQGAFF
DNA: TGTGCCAGCAGCCAAGCCCAGGGAGCTTTCTTT

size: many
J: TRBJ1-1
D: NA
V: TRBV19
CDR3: CASSMGGWGAFF
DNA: TGTGCCAGTAGTATGGGAGGCTGGGGAGCTTTCTTT

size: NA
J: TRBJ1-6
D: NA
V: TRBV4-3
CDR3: CASSQRAAPLHF
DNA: TGCGCCAGCAGCCAAAGGGCGGCCCCCCTCCACTTT